This TCR beta chain was found in a study of T-cell reconstitution after alpha-beta-depleted transplantation in children (dated by TCRdb to about 2016). With respect to the entire study: Using TCR repertoire profiling, the study followed T-cell immune reconstitution in a quantitative way in children after TCRalphabeta/CD19-depleted allogeneic hematopoietic cell transplantation.

Library construction relied on PCR. TCRdb shows the sequencer as Illumina HiSeq 2500. TCR library preparation used molecular barcoding, with unique molecular identifiers applied to normalize quantification of the TCRbeta repertoire. The public sequencing data were trimmed at Q25 with fastp and processed into clonotypes with MiXCR by TCRdb, which kept only in-frame beta chains. Every entry covers one CDR3 protein and lists the most common genes and DNA from its rows. The sample data list 670,000 or so distinct CDR3 sequences, and around 12% of these were observed just once. The top ten constitute 0.79% of the sample. The CDR3 contains 19 residues, cysteine and phenylalanine counted. The sequence is cut down to CDR3 DNA, 57 bases in frame from base 1. Germline trimming amounts to 7 bases on V and 5 bases on J, with 25 as the count of junction bases outside the gene matches. Looking up the germline V gene yields CDR1 MDHEN and CDR2 SYDVKM.

This clonotype has at least ten counts. It lacks a known antigen. No much larger clonotype is one base removed from it; base qualities were not supplied. The investigation overall reported the following: In some patients, the high TCRbeta diversity seen at day 60 was put down to recipient T cells and intrathymic progenitors that had survived conditioning. Hyperexpanded clone frequencies declined over subsequent months; after one year, T-cell counts and TCRbeta diversity were mostly attributed to newly produced T cells. The apparently early recovery of alphabetaT-cell counts about two months after transplant reportedly depended on only several hundred rapidly expanded clones that came from non-depleted graft cells.

Taken with the paper, the label for treatment or condition translates to: allogeneic hematopoietic cell transplantation with graft depleted of TCRalphabeta T cells and CD19 B cells. Transplant recipients were children who received TCRalphabeta/CD19-depleted allogeneic hematopoietic cell grafts. This receptor was obtained from a girl aged 2-15 years with congenital amegakaryocytic thrombocytopenia, due to receive a stem cell transplant. Specimen: PBMCs, collected before TCRalphabeta/CD19-depleted stem cell transplant. This receptor chain uses TRBV28 and TRBJ1-1, with 7 junctional bases fitting TRBD1. This receptor has the CDR3 CASTPLYPPPRGLGTEAFF. In nucleotide form, the sequence is TGTGCCAGCACCCCTTTATATCCCCCCCCGAGGGGGCTCGGAACTGAAGCTTTCTTT.